This T cell receptor (beta chain) was sequenced for a study of blood T cell repertoires in COVID-19. Turning to this clone: The same CDR3 arises from other DNA sequences in this sample as well.

Repertoires were generated with immunoSEQ multiplex PCR, while TCRdb's copy carries only in-frame clones and drops some. The sample lists hundreds of thousands of clones; around nine tenths were seen once. Germline V gene data show CDR1 as SGHRS and CDR2 as YFSETQ. Losses at the gene ends were 0 bases for V and 3 bases for J; bases not matched to a gene: 2. The CDR3 has 15 residues. The chain links TRBV5-1 to TRBJ1-4; TRBD1 matches at 7 bases. The sequencing input was peripheral blood. This TCR derives from a man aged 65 to 85 with acute or convalescent COVID-19. CDR3 protein: CASSLAGQPNEKLFF. The CDR3 DNA is TGCGCCAGCAGCTTGGCGGGACAGCCTAATGAAAAACTGTTTTTT.